This TCR beta chain appears in the sequencing data of a study of shared clonotypes between healthy human individuals. Overall study context: Three men and a couple of women, aged 18 to 49, were donors.

A word on this clone: Its target is not known.

Whole-study results and caveats: Blood was the sole source, and tissue repertoires probably differ.

CD45RO-negative CD8 cells positively selected for CCR7 made up the naive population, which excluded terminally differentiated effector memory CD45RA+ cells. Healthy and HIV-negative, the adult donors had no recent acute infections or vaccinations. Some clones are missing from TCRdb's copy, which holds only in-frame ones; the method was immunoSEQ multiplex PCR. Among about 2 million clones listed, approximately 95% were seen once. The CDR3 has 18 amino acids. V shed 2 bases and J 3 bases; nucleotides not matched to a gene: 12. Germline V gene sequence: CDR1 SGHRS, CDR2 YFSETQ. The chain joins TRBV5-1 to TRBJ2-2; 8 nucleotides line up with TRBD1. The source of this sequence is a man younger than 35 in good health. The source material was naive CD8+ T cells sorted from blood. The CDR3 is CASSLHPLQGADTGELFF. The CDR3 DNA reads TGCGCCAGCAGCTTACACCCGCTCCAGGGGGCGGACACCGGGGAGCTGTTTTTT.